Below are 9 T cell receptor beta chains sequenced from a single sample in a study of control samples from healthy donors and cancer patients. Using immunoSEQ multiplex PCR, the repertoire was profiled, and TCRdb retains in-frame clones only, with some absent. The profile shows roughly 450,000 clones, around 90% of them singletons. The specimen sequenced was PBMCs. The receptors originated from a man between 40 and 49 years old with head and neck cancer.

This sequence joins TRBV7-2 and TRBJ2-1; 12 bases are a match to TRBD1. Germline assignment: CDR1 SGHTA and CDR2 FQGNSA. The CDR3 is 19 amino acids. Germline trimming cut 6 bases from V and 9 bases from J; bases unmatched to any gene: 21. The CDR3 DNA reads TGTGCCAGCAGGAAATTAGTGGGGACAGGGGGCGCGAAGGTGGGTGAGCAGTTCTTC. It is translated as CASRKLVGTGGAKVGEQFF.

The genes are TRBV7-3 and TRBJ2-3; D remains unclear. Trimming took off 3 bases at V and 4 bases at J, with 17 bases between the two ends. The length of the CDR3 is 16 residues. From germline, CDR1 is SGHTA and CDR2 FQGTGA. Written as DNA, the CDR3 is TGTGCCAGCAGCTTTTTGGGTGCAGGTGTGTCAGATACGCAGTATTTT. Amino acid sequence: CASSFLGAGVSDTQYF.

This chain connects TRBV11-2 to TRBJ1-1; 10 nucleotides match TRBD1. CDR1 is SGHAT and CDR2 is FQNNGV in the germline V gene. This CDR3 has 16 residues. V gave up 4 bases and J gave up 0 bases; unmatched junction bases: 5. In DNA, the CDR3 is TGTGCCAGCAGCTGGGGGGGACAGGGGATGAACACTGAAGCTTTCTTT. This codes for CASSWGGQGMNTEAFF.

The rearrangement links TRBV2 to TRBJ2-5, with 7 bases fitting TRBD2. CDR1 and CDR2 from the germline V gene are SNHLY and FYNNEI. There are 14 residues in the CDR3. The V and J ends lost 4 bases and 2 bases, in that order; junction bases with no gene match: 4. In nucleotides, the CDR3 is TGTGCCAGCAGTGGCGGACTAGGGCAAGAGACCCAGTACTTC. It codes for CASSGGLGQETQYF.

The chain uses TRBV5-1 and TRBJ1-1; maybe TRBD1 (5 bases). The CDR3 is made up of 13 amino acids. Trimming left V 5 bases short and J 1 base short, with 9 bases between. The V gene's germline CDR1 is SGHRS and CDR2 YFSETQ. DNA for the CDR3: TGCGCCAGCAGGCGGGGCGCGAACACTGAAGCTTTCTTT. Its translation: CASRRGANTEAFF.

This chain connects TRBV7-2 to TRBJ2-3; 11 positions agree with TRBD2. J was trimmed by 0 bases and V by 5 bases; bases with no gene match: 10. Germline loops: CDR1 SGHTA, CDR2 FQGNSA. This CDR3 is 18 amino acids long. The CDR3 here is CASSRPRASGGSTDTQYF. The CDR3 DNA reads TGTGCCAGCAGCCGTCCACGGGCTAGCGGGGGGAGCACAGATACGCAGTATTTT.

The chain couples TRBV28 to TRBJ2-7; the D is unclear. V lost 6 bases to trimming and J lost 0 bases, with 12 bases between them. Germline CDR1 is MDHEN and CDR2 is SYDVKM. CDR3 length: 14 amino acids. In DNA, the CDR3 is TGTGCCAGCAGAATAAGGGCAGCCTCCTACGAGCAGTACTTC. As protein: CASRIRAASYEQYF.

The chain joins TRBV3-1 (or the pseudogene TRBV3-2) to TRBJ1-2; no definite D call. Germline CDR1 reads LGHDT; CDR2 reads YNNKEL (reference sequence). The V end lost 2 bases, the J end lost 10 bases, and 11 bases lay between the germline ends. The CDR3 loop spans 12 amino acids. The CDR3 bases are TGTGCCAGCAGCCAAAACGAGCGGATCTACACCTTC. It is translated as CASSQNERIYTF.

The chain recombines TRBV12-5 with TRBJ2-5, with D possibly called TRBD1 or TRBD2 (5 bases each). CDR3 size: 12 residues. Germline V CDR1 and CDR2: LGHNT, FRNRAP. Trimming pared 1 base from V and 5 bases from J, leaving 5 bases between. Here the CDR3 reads CASGLGGETQYF. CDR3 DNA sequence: TGTGCTAGTGGTTTGGGGGGGGAGACCCAGTACTTC.